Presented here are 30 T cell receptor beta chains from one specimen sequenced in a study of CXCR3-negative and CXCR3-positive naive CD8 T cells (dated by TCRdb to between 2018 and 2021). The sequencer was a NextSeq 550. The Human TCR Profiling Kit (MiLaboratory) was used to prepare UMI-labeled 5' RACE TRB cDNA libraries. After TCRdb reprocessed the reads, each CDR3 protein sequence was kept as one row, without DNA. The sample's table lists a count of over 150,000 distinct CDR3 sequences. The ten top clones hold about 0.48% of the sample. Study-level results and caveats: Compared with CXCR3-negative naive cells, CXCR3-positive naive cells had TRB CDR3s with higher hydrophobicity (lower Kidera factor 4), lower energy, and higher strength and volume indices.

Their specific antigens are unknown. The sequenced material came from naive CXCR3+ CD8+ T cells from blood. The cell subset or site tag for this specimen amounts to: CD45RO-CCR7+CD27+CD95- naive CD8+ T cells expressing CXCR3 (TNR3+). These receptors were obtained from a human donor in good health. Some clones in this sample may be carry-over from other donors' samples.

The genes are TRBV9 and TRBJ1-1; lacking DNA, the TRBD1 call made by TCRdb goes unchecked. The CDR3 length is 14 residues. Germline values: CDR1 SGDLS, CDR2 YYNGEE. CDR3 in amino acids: CASSGDRVATEAFF.

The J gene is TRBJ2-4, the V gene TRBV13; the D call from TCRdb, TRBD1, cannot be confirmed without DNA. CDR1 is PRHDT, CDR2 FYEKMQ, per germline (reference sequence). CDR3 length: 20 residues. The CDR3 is CASSLSLRKVGQLAKNIQYF.

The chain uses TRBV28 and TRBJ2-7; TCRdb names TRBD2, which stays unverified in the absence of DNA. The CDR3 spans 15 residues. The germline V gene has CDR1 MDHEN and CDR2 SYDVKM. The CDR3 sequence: CASSVPSGGSVEQYF.

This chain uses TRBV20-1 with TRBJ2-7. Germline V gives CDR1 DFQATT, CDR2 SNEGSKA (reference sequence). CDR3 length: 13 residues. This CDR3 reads CSAGLTGYYEQYF.

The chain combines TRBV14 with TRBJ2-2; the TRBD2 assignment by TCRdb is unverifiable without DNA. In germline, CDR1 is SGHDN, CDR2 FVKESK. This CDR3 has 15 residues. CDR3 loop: CASSQDREWTGELFF.

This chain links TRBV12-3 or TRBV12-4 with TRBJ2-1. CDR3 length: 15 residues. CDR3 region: CASRVAGGPHNEQFF.

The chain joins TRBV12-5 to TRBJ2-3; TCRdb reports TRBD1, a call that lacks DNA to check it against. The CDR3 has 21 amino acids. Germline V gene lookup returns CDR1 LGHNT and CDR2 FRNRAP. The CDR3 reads CASGFVPLLVGGGEHTDTQYF. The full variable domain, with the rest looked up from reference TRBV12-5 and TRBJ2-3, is DARVTQTPRHKVTEMGQEVTMRCQPILGHNTVFWYRQTMMQGLELLAYFRNRAPLDDSGMPKDRFSAEMPDATLATLKIQPSEPRDSAVYFCASGFVPLLVGGGEHTDTQYFGPGTRLTVL.

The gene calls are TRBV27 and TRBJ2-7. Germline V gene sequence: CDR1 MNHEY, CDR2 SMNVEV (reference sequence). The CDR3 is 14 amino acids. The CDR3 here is CASSLFGDSYEQYF.

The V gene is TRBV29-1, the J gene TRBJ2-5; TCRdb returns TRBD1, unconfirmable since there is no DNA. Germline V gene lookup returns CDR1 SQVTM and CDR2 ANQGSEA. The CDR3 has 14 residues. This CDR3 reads CSVGNRGSEETQYF.

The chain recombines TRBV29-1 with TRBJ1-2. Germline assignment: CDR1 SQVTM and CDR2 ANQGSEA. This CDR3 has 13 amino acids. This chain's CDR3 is CSVEGNNGDGYTF.

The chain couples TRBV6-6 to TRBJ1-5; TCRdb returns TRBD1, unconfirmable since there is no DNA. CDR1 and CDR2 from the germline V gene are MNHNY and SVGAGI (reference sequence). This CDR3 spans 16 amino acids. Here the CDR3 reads CASSYSQGYSNQPQHF.

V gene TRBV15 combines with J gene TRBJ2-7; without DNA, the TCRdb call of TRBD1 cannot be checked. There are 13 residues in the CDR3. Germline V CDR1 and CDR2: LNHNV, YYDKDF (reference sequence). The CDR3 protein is CATSSPLTGEQYF.

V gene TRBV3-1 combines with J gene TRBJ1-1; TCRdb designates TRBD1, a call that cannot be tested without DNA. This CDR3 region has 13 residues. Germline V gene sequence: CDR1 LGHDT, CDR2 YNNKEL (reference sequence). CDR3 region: CASSQVPAGDAFF.

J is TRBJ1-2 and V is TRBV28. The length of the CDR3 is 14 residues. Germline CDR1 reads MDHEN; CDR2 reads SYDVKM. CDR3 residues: CASSLSRAGYGYTF.

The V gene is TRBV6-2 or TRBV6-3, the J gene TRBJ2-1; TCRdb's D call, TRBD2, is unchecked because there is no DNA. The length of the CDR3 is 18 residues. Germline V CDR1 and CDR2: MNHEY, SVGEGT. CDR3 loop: CASSYGLLGGRDPHEQFF.

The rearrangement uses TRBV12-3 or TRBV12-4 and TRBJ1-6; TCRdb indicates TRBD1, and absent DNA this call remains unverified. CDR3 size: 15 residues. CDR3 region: CASRLGTDNNSPLHF.

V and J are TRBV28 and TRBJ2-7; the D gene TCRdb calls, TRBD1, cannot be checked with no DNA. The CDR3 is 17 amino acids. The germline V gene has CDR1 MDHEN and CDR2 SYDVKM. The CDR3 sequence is CASSFGVLTERNYEQYF.

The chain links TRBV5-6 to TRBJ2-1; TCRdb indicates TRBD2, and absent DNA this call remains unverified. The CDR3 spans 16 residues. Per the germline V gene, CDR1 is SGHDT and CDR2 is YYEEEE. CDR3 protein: CASSSGLAGFYNEQFF.

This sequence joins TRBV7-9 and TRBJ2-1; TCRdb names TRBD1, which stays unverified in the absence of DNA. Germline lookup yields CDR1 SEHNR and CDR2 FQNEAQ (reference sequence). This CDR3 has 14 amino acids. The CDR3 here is CASSLPGAPNEQFF. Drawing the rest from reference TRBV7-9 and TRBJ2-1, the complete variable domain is DTGVSQNPRHKITKRGQNVTFRCDPISEHNRLYWYRQTLGQGPEFLTYFQNEAQLEKSRLLSDRFSAERPKGSFSTLEIQRTEQGDSAMYLCASSLPGAPNEQFFGPGTRLTVL.

CDR3 amino acids: CASSPTGWSTEAFF. The J gene is TRBJ1-1, the V gene TRBV28; TCRdb reports TRBD1, a call that lacks DNA to check it against. The CDR3 runs to 14 residues. Looked up from germline, CDR1 is MDHEN and CDR2 is SYDVKM.

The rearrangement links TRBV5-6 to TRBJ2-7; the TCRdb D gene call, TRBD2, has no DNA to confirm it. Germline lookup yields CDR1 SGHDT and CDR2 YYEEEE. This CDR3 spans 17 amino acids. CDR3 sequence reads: CASSLEALGLQFYEQYF.

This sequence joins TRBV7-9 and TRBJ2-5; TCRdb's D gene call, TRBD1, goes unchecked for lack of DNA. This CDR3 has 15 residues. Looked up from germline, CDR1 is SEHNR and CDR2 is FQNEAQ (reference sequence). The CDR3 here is CASSGGLSDQETQYF.

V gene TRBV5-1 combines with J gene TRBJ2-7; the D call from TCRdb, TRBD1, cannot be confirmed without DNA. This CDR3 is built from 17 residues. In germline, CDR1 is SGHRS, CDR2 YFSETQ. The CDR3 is CASSLGFRDRGAHEQYF.

The CDR3 spells CASSISFYNEQFF. This chain uses TRBV19 with TRBJ2-1. Germline-derived CDR1 and CDR2 are LNHDA and SQIVND (reference sequence). This CDR3 region has 13 residues.

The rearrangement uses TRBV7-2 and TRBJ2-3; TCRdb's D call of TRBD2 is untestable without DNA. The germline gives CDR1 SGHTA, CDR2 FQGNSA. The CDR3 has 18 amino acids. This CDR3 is CASSLVPDGGGITDTQYF.

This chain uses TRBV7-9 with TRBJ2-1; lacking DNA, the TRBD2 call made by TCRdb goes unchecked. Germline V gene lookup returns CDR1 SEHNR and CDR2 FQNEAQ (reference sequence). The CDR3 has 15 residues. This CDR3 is CASSSSTAGDNEQFF.

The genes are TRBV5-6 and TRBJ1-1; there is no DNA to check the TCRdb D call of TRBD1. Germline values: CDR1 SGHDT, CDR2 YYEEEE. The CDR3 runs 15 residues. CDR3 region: CASSLAGTDNTEAFF.

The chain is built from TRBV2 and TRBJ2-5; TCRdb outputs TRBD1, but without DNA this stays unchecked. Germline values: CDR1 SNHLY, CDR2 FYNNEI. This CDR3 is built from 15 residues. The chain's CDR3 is CASKRNRDTKETQYF. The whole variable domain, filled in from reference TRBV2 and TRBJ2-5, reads EPEVTQTPSHQVTQMGQEVILRCVPISNHLYFYWYRQILGQKVEFLVSFYNNEISEKSEIFDDQFSVERPDGSNFTLKIRSTKLEDSAMYFCASKRNRDTKETQYFGPGTRLLVL.

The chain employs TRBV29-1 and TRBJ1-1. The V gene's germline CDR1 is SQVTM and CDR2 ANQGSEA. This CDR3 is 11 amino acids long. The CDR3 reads CSVATDTEAFF. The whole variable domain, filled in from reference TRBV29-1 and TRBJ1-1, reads SAVISQKPSRDICQRGTSLTIQCQVDSQVTMMFWYRQQPGQSLTLIATANQGSEATYESGFVIDKFPISRPNLTFSTLTVSNMSPEDSSIYLCSVATDTEAFFGQGTRLTVV.

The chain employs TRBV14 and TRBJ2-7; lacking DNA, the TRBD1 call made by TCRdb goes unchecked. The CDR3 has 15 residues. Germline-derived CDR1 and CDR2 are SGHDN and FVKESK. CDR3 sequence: CASSQITGQPYEQYF.